The table lists the clone carrying this TCR beta chain with many counts. What it recognizes is unknown. Time point defined: sample taken at primary tumor resection. Per the germline V gene, CDR1 is LGHDT and CDR2 is YNNKEL (reference sequence). Trimming shortened V by 6 bases and J by 0 bases, and 9 bases separated the two germline ends. The CDR3 has 13 amino acids. Each CDR3 protein gets one entry after TCRdb re-called the 5' RACE reads with MiXCR. The table includes more than 35,000 distinct CDR3 sequences, approximately 5.5% detected once. This specimen belongs to a study of spatial heterogeneity in lung cancer. Overall study results and limits: Ubiquitous expanded tumor TCRs were observed in blood more at resection than follow-up.

Material: PBMCs, obtained at surgery. The TCR comes from a female donor with early-stage non-small cell lung cancer. The chain uses TRBV3-1 and TRBJ2-7; D is undetermined. DNA for the CDR3: TGTGCCAGCAGTCTCCTGGCCTCCTACGAGCAGTACTTC. Its protein is CASSLLASYEQYF.